One sample yielded the 13 T cell receptor beta chains listed below, sequenced in a study of blood T cell repertoires in COVID-19. Using immunoSEQ multiplex PCR, the repertoire was profiled, and TCRdb retains in-frame clones only, with some absent. The data show tens of thousands of clones, roughly nine tenths seen once. Specimen: peripheral blood. These receptors originate from a man in his fifties or sixties with acute or convalescent COVID-19.

The chain recombines TRBV5-4 with TRBJ2-7, with TRBD2 matching over 13 bases. Trimming cost V 0 bases and J 3 bases; bases outside gene matches: 3. Germline CDR1 SGHNT, CDR2 YYREEE (reference sequence). The CDR3 has 16 amino acids. The CDR3 DNA reads as TGTGCCAGCAGCTTGGGGGGACTAGCGGGGTTCTACGAGCAGTACTTC. Residues: CASSLGGLAGFYEQYF.

The chain has TRBV3-1 (or the pseudogene TRBV3-2) and TRBJ1-2, with a tentative D call TRBD1 (6 bases). The CDR3 consists of 14 residues. Trimming stripped 5 bases from V and 1 base from J, with 11 bases between. Germline CDR1 LGHDT, CDR2 YNNKEL (reference sequence). The CDR3 spells CASSARTVNYGYTF. The CDR3, as DNA: TGTGCCAGCAGCGCCCGGACAGTTAACTATGGCTACACCTTC.

The CDR3 loop reads CASSLGLKDYEQYF. The CDR3 DNA sequence: TGTGCCAGCAGCTTGGGGCTGAAGGACTACGAGCAGTACTTC. The V gene is TRBV11-2, the J gene TRBJ2-7, with D perhaps matching TRBD1 (5 bases). This CDR3 has 14 amino acids. Looked up from germline, CDR1 is SGHAT and CDR2 is FQNNGV. Deletions cut 3 bases from V and 3 bases from J, with 12 bases between.

The rearrangement uses TRBV9 and TRBJ1-1; TRBD1 matches at 9 bases. Germline-derived CDR1 and CDR2 are SGDLS and YYNGEE. J was trimmed by 2 bases and V by 4 bases; bases with no gene match: 15. CDR3 length equals 18 residues. The CDR3 bases are TGTGCCAGCAGCTCGGACTTCCCGGGACAGGGAGGAAACACTGAAGCTTTCTTT. It yields the protein CASSSDFPGQGGNTEAFF.

V is TRBV7-9 and J is TRBJ1-3, with D possibly being TRBD1 (5 bases). The CDR3 runs 15 residues. CDR1 and CDR2 from the germline V gene are SEHNR and FQNEAQ (reference sequence). V dropped 4 bases and J dropped 9 bases, with 19 bases sitting between them. The chain's CDR3 is CASSSPGTGEGTIYF. The CDR3 DNA reads TGTGCCAGCAGCTCCCCCGGGACTGGTGAGGGCACCATATATTTT.

The rearrangement uses TRBV5-1 and TRBJ1-2, with 7 bases matching TRBD1. This CDR3 spans 16 amino acids. Trimming cost V 3 bases and J 1 base; bases outside gene matches: 9. Germline V gene data show CDR1 as SGHRS and CDR2 as YFSETQ. The CDR3 DNA follows: TGCGCCAGCAGCTCACCGGACAGGACCGATAACTATGGCTACACCTTC. Protein product: CASSSPDRTDNYGYTF.

In nucleotides, the CDR3 is TGCAGTGCTAGTTTGCGGGGGCTCCGATCGAACACCATATATTTT. Protein: CSASLRGLRSNTIYF. The genes are TRBV20-1 and TRBJ1-3; TRBD1 might be the D (6 bases). This CDR3 contains 15 residues. V lost 3 bases, J lost 7 bases, and 19 bases lay in between. Germline V gives CDR1 DFQATT, CDR2 SNEGSKA (reference sequence).

This chain uses TRBV2 with TRBJ2-3; 11 bases map to TRBD2. V lost 4 bases to trimming and J lost 5 bases; unmatched junction nucleotides: 8. Germline V lookup: CDR1 SNHLY, CDR2 FYNNEI. The CDR3 spans 16 residues. The CDR3 region is CASSVPLAGGKDTQYF. CDR3 bases: TGTGCCAGCAGTGTACCGCTAGCGGGGGGCAAAGATACGCAGTATTTT.

The chain combines TRBV5-4 with TRBJ1-6; D may be TRBD1 (6 bases). The germline V gene has CDR1 SGHNT and CDR2 YYREEE (reference sequence). The CDR3 is 15 residues long. Trimming removed 4 bases at V and 2 bases at J, with 10 bases between. CDR3 amino acids: CASSGSGAYNSPLHF. The CDR3 DNA is TGTGCCAGCAGCGGATCAGGGGCCTATAATTCACCCCTCCACTTT.

This chain joins TRBV2 and TRBJ1-5; a weak D match, TRBD1 (6 bases). Trimming removed 6 bases from V and 5 bases from J, with 11 bases in between. The germline V gene encodes CDR1 SNHLY and CDR2 FYNNEI. The CDR3 has 13 residues. As DNA, the CDR3 is TGTGCCAGCAGCGAGGGGGTTTATCAGCCCCAGCATTTT. Residues: CASSEGVYQPQHF. Filled out from reference TRBV2 and TRBJ1-5, the complete variable domain reads EPEVTQTPSHQVTQMGQEVILRCVPISNHLYFYWYRQILGQKVEFLVSFYNNEISEKSEIFDDQFSVERPDGSNFTLKIRSTKLEDSAMYFCASSEGVYQPQHFGDGTRLSIL.

The chain has TRBV5-8 and TRBJ2-3, with no clear D. Trimming removed 6 bases at V and 2 bases at J, with 16 bases between. The CDR3 has 15 residues. CDR1 is SGHTS, CDR2 YDEGEE, per germline. The DNA for the CDR3 is TGTGCCAGCATAACCGGAACTGACACCACAGATACGCAGTATTTT. Encoded protein: CASITGTDTTDTQYF.

The rearrangement joins TRBV6-1 to TRBJ2-7, with TRBD1 matching 9 bases. The ends lost 4 bases at V and 3 bases at J; junction bases unmatched: 4. The CDR3 length is 14 residues. Germline V CDR1 and CDR2: MNHNS, SASEGT. The CDR3 loop is CASSVATGGYEQYF. CDR3 DNA: TGTGCCAGCAGTGTAGCGACAGGGGGCTACGAGCAGTACTTC.

The J gene is TRBJ1-3, the V gene TRBV10-3; 8 nucleotides align to TRBD1. Germline V CDR1 and CDR2: ENHRY, SYGVKD. The CDR3 spans 13 residues. The J segment lost 2 bases and the V segment lost 7 bases, leaving 1 base of the junction unmatched. CDR3 region: CAIKTGAGNTIYF. The CDR3 DNA is TGTGCCATCAAGACAGGGGCTGGAAACACCATATATTTT.